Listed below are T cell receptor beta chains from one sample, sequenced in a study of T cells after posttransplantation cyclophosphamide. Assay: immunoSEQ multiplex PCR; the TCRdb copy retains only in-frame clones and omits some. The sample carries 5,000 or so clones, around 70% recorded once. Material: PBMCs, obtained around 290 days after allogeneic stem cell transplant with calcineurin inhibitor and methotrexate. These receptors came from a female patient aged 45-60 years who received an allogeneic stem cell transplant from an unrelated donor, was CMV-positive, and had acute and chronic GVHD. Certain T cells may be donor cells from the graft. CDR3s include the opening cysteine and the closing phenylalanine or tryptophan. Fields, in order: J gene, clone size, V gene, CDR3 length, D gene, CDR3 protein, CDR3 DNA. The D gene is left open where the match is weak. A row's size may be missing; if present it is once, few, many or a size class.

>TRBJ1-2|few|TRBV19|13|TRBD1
CASSPGQALGYTF
TGTGCCAGTAGCCCGGGACAGGCGTTAGGCTACACCTTC
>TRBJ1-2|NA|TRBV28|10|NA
CAILAGGYTF
TGTGCCATTCTAGCTGGCGGCTACACCTTC
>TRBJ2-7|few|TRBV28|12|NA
CASSPQRFEQYF
TGTGCCAGCAGTCCGCAGCGGTTCGAGCAGTACTTC
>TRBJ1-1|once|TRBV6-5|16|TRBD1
CASSYWGQGAGTEAFF
TGTGCCAGCAGTTACTGGGGGCAGGGGGCGGGGACTGAAGCTTTCTTT
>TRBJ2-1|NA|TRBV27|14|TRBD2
CASSRTSVRNEQFF
TGTGCCAGCAGTCGGACTAGCGTGCGGAATGAGCAGTTCTTC
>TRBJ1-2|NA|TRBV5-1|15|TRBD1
CASSAGDRDLYGYTF
TGCGCCAGCAGCGCAGGGGACAGGGACCTTTATGGCTACACCTTC
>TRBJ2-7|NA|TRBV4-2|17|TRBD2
CASSQEPSSSGGYEQYF
TGTGCCAGCAGCCAAGAGCCTTCGTCTAGCGGGGGCTACGAGCAGTACTTC
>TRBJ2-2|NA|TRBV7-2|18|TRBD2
CASSLAPGTSGRTGELFF
TGTGCCAGCAGCTTAGCCCCCGGGACTAGCGGGAGAACCGGGGAGCTGTTTTTT
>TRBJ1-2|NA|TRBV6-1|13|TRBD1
CASGRGRAYGYTF
TGTGCCAGTGGCAGGGGGCGCGCCTATGGCTACACCTTC
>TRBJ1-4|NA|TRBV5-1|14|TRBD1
CASSLRQGPEKLFF
TGCGCCAGCAGCTTAAGACAGGGACCTGAAAAACTGTTTTTT
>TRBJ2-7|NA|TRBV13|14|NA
CASSASYESYEQYF
TGTGCCAGCAGTGCGTCGTATGAGAGCTACGAGCAGTACTTC
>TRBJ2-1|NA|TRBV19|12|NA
CATRGTYNEQFF
TGTGCCACCCGCGGGACCTACAATGAGCAGTTCTTC
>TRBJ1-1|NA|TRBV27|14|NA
CASSSPGLGTEAFF
TGTGCCAGCAGTAGTCCGGGACTAGGCACTGAAGCTTTCTTT
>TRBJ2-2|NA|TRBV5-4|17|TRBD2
CASSPGLAGGHTGELFF
TGTGCCAGCAGCCCCGGACTAGCGGGAGGTCACACCGGGGAGCTGTTTTTT
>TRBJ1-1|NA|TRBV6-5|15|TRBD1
CASRADRGPNTEAFF
TGTGCCAGCAGAGCGGACAGGGGACCGAACACTGAAGCTTTCTTT
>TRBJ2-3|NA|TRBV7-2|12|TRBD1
CASSLDRGTQYF
TGTGCCAGCAGCTTAGACAGGGGTACGCAGTATTTT
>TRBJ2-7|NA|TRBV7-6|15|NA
CASSLGGTRSYEQYF
TGTGCCAGCAGCTTAGGAGGGACAAGGTCCTACGAGCAGTACTTC
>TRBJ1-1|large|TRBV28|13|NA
CASSLTANTEAFF
TGTGCCAGCAGTTTGACAGCAAACACTGAAGCTTTCTTT
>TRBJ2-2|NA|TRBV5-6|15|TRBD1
CASSLTGGASGELFF
TGTGCCAGCAGCTTGACAGGGGGCGCCTCCGGGGAGCTGTTTTTT
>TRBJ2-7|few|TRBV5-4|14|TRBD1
CASSPRQGYYEQYF
TGTGCCAGCAGCCCTCGACAGGGTTACTACGAGCAGTACTTC
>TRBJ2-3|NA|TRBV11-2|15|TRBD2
CASSLGTSGTDTQYF
TGTGCCAGCAGCCTCGGGACTAGCGGCACAGATACGCAGTATTTT
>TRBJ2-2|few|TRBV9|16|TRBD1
CASKVDRGRGDGELFF
TGTGCCAGCAAGGTCGACAGGGGTAGAGGAGACGGGGAGCTGTTTTTT
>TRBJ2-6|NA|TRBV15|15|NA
CATSRPGSGANVLTF
TGTGCCACCAGCAGACCCGGGTCTGGGGCCAACGTCCTGACTTTC
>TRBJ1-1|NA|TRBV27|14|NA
CASSLSLDRTEAFF
TGTGCCAGCAGTTTATCTCTGGACAGAACTGAAGCTTTCTTT
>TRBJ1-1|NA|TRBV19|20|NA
CASSIDQRRTAQGVNTEAFF
TGTGCCAGTAGTATAGATCAGCGTAGGACAGCACAGGGAGTGAACACTGAAGCTTTCTTT
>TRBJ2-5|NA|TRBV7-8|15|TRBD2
CASSLLAGGPETQYF
TGTGCCAGCAGCTTGCTAGCGGGGGGGCCGGAGACCCAGTACTTC
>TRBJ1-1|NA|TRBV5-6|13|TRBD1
CASRLQGSTEAFF
TGTGCCAGCAGGTTACAGGGGTCCACTGAAGCTTTCTTT
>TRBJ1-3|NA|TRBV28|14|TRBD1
CASRGQGVGNTIYF
TGTGCCAGCAGGGGGCAGGGGGTAGGAAACACCATATATTTT
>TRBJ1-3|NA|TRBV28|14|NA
CASQTGGVRNTIYF
TGTGCCAGTCAAACGGGGGGCGTCAGAAACACCATATATTTT
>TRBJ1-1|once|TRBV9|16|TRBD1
CASSYRGAAENTEAFF
TGTGCCAGCAGTTACAGGGGGGCGGCTGAGAATACTGAAGCTTTCTTT
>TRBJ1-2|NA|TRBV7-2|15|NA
CASSLAGDFPYGYTF
TGTGCCAGCAGCTTAGCAGGAGACTTCCCCTATGGCTACACCTTC
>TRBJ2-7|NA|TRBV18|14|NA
CASSPGRDSYEQYF
TGTGCCAGCTCACCAGGCAGGGACTCCTACGAGCAGTACTTC
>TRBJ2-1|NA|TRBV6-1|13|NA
CASSERKGAEQFF
TGTGCCAGCAGTGAGCGGAAGGGAGCGGAGCAGTTCTTC
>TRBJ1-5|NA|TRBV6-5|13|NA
CASSYGGNQPQHF
TGTGCCAGCAGTTATGGGGGGAATCAGCCCCAGCATTTT
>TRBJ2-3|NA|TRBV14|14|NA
CASSRDIFTDTQYF
TGTGCCAGCAGCCGGGACATTTTCACAGATACGCAGTATTTT
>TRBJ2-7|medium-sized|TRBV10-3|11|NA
CAISESAEQYF
TGTGCCATCAGTGAGTCGGCCGAGCAGTACTTC
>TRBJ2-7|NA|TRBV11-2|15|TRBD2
CASSLASGPSYEQYF
TGTGCCAGCAGCTTAGCTAGCGGGCCTTCCTACGAGCAGTACTTC
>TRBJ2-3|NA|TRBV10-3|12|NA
CAISDSTDTQYF
TGTGCCATCAGTGATTCGACAGATACGCAGTATTTT
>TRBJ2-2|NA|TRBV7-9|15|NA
CASSGVGSNTGELFF
TGTGCCAGCAGCGGAGTGGGGAGTAACACCGGGGAGCTGTTTTTT
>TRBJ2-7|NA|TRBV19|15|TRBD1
CASSTRQGTSYEQYF
TGTGCCAGTAGTACCAGACAGGGAACCTCCTACGAGCAGTACTTC